The 17 T cell receptor beta chains listed next were all sequenced from one sample in a study of Graves' ophthalmopathy and Graves' hyperthyroidism. Amplified material comprised TCR beta CDR3 regions derived from RNA transcripts. HTBI primers primed a first-round RT-PCR, and a second-round multiplex PCR followed. TCRdb passed the multiplex PCR reads through MiXCR, listing each CDR3 protein once. The table records 500,000 to 700,000 distinct CDR3 sequences, approximately 21% of them present only once. Material for sequencing was peripheral blood. These receptors all come from a woman in her late teens or twenties with stable Graves' hyperthyroidism. Some clones in this sample may be carry-over from other donors' samples.

There are many counts of this clonotype. The rearrangement links TRBV27 to TRBJ2-2; D gene ambiguous. The CDR3 length is 13 residues. Germline-derived CDR1 and CDR2 are MNHEY and SMNVEV (reference sequence). V shed 7 bases and J shed 13 bases, with 19 bases lying between them. The CDR3 protein is CASTPDPDRGLFF. The CDR3 DNA is TGTGCCAGCACCCCCGACCCCGACCGTGGGCTGTTTTTT.

This clonotype occurred a few times. This chain joins TRBV5-8 and TRBJ1-5; D not certain. Trimming pared 0 bases from V and 3 bases from J, leaving 10 bases between. This CDR3 contains 15 residues. CDR1 and CDR2 (germline): SGHTS, YDEGEE. In nucleotides, the CDR3 is TGTGCCAGCAGCTTGGAACGGGGTTACAATCAGCCCCAGCATTTT. Translating gives CASSLERGYNQPQHF.

This chain links TRBV12-3 or TRBV12-4 with TRBJ2-7, with D possibly being TRBD1 (6 bases). The CDR3 runs to 13 residues. Trimming removed 7 bases at V and 5 bases at J, with 15 bases between. Written as DNA, the CDR3 is TGTGCCAGCACCTTAACAGGGCCCGACGAGCAGTACTTC. Translating gives CASTLTGPDEQYF.

In this sample, this clonotype turned up many times. Germline is not matched at one junction end, which may reflect a read error. The chain recombines TRBV12-3 or TRBV12-4 with TRBJ2-4; D gene ambiguous. The CDR3 runs 13 residues. In DNA form, the CDR3 reads TGTGCCAGCAGCCCACAGAAAGGAAACATTAAGTACTTC. It translates to CASSPQKGNIKYF.

A few counts support this clonotype. The V and J genes are TRBV9 and TRBJ1-2, with 9 bases aligning to TRBD1. The V gene end was trimmed by 4 bases and the J gene end by 4 bases; junction bases not matched to a gene: 8. This CDR3 spans 15 amino acids. Germline CDR1 reads SGDLS; CDR2 reads YYNGEE. CDR3 nucleotide sequence: TGTGCCAGCAGCCCACAGTCGGACAGGGGCTATGGCTACACCTTC. It translates to CASSPQSDRGYGYTF.

This clonotype was detected many times. The V gene is TRBV27, the J gene TRBJ2-7; a possible D gene is TRBD2 (6 bases). The CDR3 length is 14 residues. CDR1 and CDR2 from the germline V gene are MNHEY and SMNVEV (reference sequence). V dropped 6 bases and J dropped 0 bases, with 12 bases sitting between them. CDR3 nucleotide sequence: TGTGCCAGCAGAAGGGGAGGTAGCTCCTACGAGCAGTACTTC. Amino acid sequence: CASRRGGSSYEQYF.

This rearrangement joins TRBV28 to TRBJ2-7, with 10 bases fitting TRBD1. V lost 6 bases and J lost 3; bases outside the gene matches: 8. This CDR3 contains 15 residues. Germline V lookup: CDR1 MDHEN, CDR2 SYDVKM. CDR3 sequence reads: CASSPTGGRIYEQYF. CDR3 nucleotide sequence: TGTGCCAGCAGCCCGACAGGGGGCAGAATCTACGAGCAGTACTTC.

This clonotype was seen many times. V is TRBV7-2 and J is TRBJ1-2, with D uncertain. This CDR3 has 15 amino acids. V was cut by 5 bases and J by 2 bases, with 15 bases left in between. Germline V gene data show CDR1 as SGHTA and CDR2 as FQGNSA. The DNA for the CDR3 is TGTGCCAGCAGCCTAACGAGGGATACGAACTATGGCTACACCTTC. This encodes CASSLTRDTNYGYTF.

DNA of the CDR3: TGCAGTGCCCCTGGTAGCGGGAGGGAGACCCAGTACTTC. Protein: CSAPGSGRETQYF. The chain uses TRBV20-1 and TRBJ2-5; 10 positions agree with TRBD2. The V segment lost 6 bases and the J segment 5 bases; nucleotides outside the gene matches: 6. CDR3 length: 13 amino acids. From germline, CDR1 is DFQATT and CDR2 SNEGSKA (reference sequence).

This clonotype was observed at least ten times. This chain connects TRBV12-3 or TRBV12-4 to TRBJ1-6; tentatively, D is TRBD1 (6 bases). This CDR3 region has 16 residues. Trimming took off 5 bases at V and 6 bases at J, with 17 bases between the two ends. The CDR3 protein is CASSRLPTGLNSPLHF. Here the CDR3 DNA reads TGTGCCAGCAGTCGCCTCCCCACAGGGCTTAATTCACCCCTCCACTTT.

For the CDR3, the DNA is TGTGCTAGTGGTTTTAGGCTAGCGGGGGTCCAAGAGACCCAGTACTTC. It specifies CASGFRLAGVQETQYF. J is TRBJ2-5 and V is TRBV12-5, with TRBD2 identical over 10 bases. The ends lost 3 bases at V and 1 base at J; junction bases unmatched: 5. CDR1 is LGHNT and CDR2 is FRNRAP in the germline V gene. The CDR3 is 16 amino acids.

This clonotype was seen many times. This chain joins TRBV2 and TRBJ1-2, with 8 positions matching TRBD1. This CDR3 has 14 amino acids. CDR1 is SNHLY and CDR2 is FYNNEI in the germline V gene. V was pared by 7 bases and J by 4 bases, with 8 bases of the junction left unmatched. The CDR3 loop reads CASTWTGLSYGYTF. CDR3 nucleotides: TGTGCCAGCACCTGGACAGGGCTTAGCTATGGCTACACCTTC. The entire variable domain, with the rest obtained from reference TRBV2 and TRBJ1-2, is as follows: EPEVTQTPSHQVTQMGQEVILRCVPISNHLYFYWYRQILGQKVEFLVSFYNNEISEKSEIFDDQFSVERPDGSNFTLKIRSTKLEDSAMYFCASTWTGLSYGYTFGSGTRLTVV.

This clonotype was seen many times. The V and J genes are TRBV20-1 and TRBJ1-1; the match to TRBD1 covers 7 bases. The length of the CDR3 is 14 residues. The germline V gene has CDR1 DFQATT and CDR2 SNEGSKA (reference sequence). V trimming: 3 bases; J trimming: 4 bases; junction bases outside the gene matches: 8. The CDR3 region has the DNA TGCAGTGCTAGGGATCCAGGGGGAAGCACTGAAGCTTTCTTT. Protein sequence: CSARDPGGSTEAFF.

On this clonotype: A much bigger clone sits one base away, suggesting this may be a read error. The genes are TRBV12-3 or TRBV12-4 and TRBJ2-5, with a tentative D call TRBD1 (6 bases). The CDR3 is 16 amino acids. CDR3 coding DNA: TGTGCCAGCAGCTTTGAGGGGGTACCGGAGTGGGAGACCCAGCACTTC. Amino acids: CASSFEGVPEWETQHF.

This clonotype was counted between two and nine times. The gene calls are TRBV6-2 or TRBV6-3 and TRBJ2-2; D gene uncertain. Trimming pared 5 bases from V and 7 bases from J, leaving 11 bases between. This CDR3 spans 13 amino acids. Germline V CDR1 and CDR2: MNHEY, SVGEGT. CDR3 protein: CASSGNSHGELFF. The DNA of the CDR3 is TGTGCCAGCAGTGGCAACTCCCACGGGGAGCTGTTTTTT.

The table lists this clonotype with many counts. The V and J genes are TRBV27 and TRBJ1-3; D unresolved. With 2 bases removed from V and 0 bases from J, the gap between germline ends came to 5 bases. The CDR3 extends over 14 amino acids. CDR1 MNHEY and CDR2 SMNVEV come from the germline V gene (reference sequence). The CDR3 here is CASSLRYSGNTIYF. Written as DNA, the CDR3 is TGTGCCAGCAGTTTACGTTACTCTGGAAACACCATATATTTT.

The J gene is TRBJ2-2, the V gene TRBV7-3; 7 bases match TRBD1. V was pared by 7 bases and J by 7 bases, with 12 bases of the junction left unmatched. The CDR3 is 15 amino acids. Germline CDR1 reads SGHTA; CDR2 reads FQGTGA. CDR3 sequence reads: CASNSTGSEGGELFF. For the CDR3, the DNA is TGTGCCAGCAACTCGACAGGGAGCGAGGGCGGGGAGCTGTTTTTT.